This entry is about one T cell receptor (beta chain). Many counts were recorded for this clonotype. Its antigen remains undetermined. No quality values exist for individual bases; no much larger clone is one base distant. The entry originates in a study of T-cell reconstitution after alpha-beta-depleted transplantation in children (dated by TCRdb to 2015 to 2016). Background for the entire study: The study quantitatively tracked T-cell immune reconstitution after TCRalphabeta/CD19-depleted allogeneic hematopoietic cell transplantation in children using TCR repertoire profiling.

To prepare the library, PCR was applied. The instrument was an Illumina HiSeq 2500. TCR library preparation used molecular barcoding, with unique molecular identifiers applied to normalize quantification of the TCRbeta repertoire. TCRdb reworked the public reads: Q25 trimming with fastp, MiXCR clone assembly, productive beta chains retained. CDR3 protein duplicates are merged, each entry listing the most common genes and DNA. The sample has approximately 93,000 distinct CDR3 sequences on record, approximately 9.2% of them singletons. The biggest ten clones account for more than 6.5% of the sample. From the cysteine through the phenylalanine, the CDR3 covers 12 amino acids. Solely the CDR3 DNA is kept, with 36 bases framed from the first base. At the junction V is shortened by 4 bases and J by 8 bases, with 9 bases in between. Per the germline V gene, SNHLY is the CDR1 and FYNNEI is the CDR2.

This receptor was taken from a human donor who donated a stem cell graft to a child with congenital amegakaryocytic thrombocytopenia. Sequencing was performed on PBMCs from the stem cell graft donor, taken from the stem cell graft. The rearranged segments are TRBV2 and TRBJ2-1; no D segment can be confidently identified. Read as DNA, the sequence is TGTGCCAGCAGTGTAGAGCAAGATGAGCAGTTCTTC. It specifies CASSVEQDEQFF.